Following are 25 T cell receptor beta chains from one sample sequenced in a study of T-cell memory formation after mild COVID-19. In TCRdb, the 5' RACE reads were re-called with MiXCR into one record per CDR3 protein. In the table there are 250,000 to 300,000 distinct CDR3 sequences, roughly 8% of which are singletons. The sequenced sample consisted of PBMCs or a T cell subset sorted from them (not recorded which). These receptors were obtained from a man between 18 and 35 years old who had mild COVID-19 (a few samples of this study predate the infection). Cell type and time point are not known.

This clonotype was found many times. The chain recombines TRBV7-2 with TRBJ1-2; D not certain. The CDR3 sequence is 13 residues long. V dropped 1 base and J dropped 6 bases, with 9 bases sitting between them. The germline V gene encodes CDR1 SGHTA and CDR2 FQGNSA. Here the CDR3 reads CASSLGRLDGYTF. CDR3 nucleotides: TGTGCCAGCAGCTTAGGCCGGTTGGATGGCTACACCTTC.

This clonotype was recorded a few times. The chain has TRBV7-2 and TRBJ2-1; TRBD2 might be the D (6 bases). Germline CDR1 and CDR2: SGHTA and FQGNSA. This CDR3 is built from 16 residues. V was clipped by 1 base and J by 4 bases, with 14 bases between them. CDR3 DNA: TGTGCCAGCAGCTTAGTTTACGGGGGAGGTTACAATGAGCAGTTCTTC. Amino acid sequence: CASSLVYGGGYNEQFF. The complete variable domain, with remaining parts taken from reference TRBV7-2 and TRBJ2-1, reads GAGVSQSPSNKVTEKGKDVELRCDPISGHTALYWYRQSLGQGLEFLIYFQGNSAPDKSGLPSDRFSAERTGGSVSTLTIQRTQQEDSAVYLCASSLVYGGGYNEQFFGPGTRLTVL.

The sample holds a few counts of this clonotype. CDR3 protein: CASSYGQTANTGELFF. The CDR3 DNA follows: TGTGCCAGCAGCTACGGACAGACCGCGAACACCGGGGAGCTGTTTTTT. This sequence joins TRBV5-6 and TRBJ2-2; TRBD1 is a possible D gene (6 bases). Per the germline V gene, CDR1 is SGHDT and CDR2 is YYEEEE. Trimming stripped 3 bases from V and 0 bases from J, with 12 bases between. The CDR3 contains 16 residues. The entire variable domain, with the rest obtained from reference TRBV5-6 and TRBJ2-2, is as follows: DAGVTQSPTHLIKTRGQQVTLRCSPKSGHDTVSWYQQALGQGPQFIFQYYEEEERQRGNFPDRFSGHQFPNYSSELNVNALLLGDSALYLCASSYGQTANTGELFFGEGSRLTVL.

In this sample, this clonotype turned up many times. The CDR3 DNA reads TGCGCCAGCAGCCACCGTTTGGGGGGCTCTGGAAACACCATATATTTT. Translation gives CASSHRLGGSGNTIYF. The V gene is TRBV4-3, the J gene TRBJ1-3; maybe TRBD1 (5 bases). The germline gives CDR1 LGHNA, CDR2 YSLEER. The ends were cut back, 3 bases at V and 0 bases at J, with 12 bases in the middle. CDR3 length: 16 amino acids.

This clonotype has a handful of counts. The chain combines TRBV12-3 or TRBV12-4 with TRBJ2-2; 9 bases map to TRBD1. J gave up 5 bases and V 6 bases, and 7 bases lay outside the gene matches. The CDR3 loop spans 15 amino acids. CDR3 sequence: CASRRLGQGTGELFF. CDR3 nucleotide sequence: TGTGCCAGCAGACGGCTGGGACAGGGTACCGGGGAGCTGTTTTTT.

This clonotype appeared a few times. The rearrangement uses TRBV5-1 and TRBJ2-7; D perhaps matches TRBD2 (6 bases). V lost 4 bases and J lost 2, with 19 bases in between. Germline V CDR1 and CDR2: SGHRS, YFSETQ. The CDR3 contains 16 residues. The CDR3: CASSSGEGGKPYEQYF. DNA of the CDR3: TGCGCCAGCAGCAGCGGAGAAGGCGGGAAGCCCTACGAGCAGTACTTC.

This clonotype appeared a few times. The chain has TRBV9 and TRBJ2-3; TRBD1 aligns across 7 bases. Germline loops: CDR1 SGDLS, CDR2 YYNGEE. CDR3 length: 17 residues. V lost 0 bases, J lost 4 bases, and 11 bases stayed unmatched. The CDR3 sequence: CASSVEADRPRADTQYF. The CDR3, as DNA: TGTGCCAGCAGCGTAGAAGCGGACAGGCCCCGAGCAGATACGCAGTATTTT.

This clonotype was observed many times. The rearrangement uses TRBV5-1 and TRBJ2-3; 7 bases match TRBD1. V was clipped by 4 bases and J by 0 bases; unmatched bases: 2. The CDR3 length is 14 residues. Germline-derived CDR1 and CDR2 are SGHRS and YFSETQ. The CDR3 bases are TGCGCCAGCAGCCCGGGACAGAGCACAGATACGCAGTATTTT. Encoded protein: CASSPGQSTDTQYF.

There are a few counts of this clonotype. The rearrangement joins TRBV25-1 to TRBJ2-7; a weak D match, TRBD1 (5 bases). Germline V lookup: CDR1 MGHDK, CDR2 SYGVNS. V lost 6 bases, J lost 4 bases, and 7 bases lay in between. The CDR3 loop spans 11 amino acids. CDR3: CASSTGYEQYV. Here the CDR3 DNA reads TGTGCCAGCAGCACAGGTTACGAGCAGTACGTC.

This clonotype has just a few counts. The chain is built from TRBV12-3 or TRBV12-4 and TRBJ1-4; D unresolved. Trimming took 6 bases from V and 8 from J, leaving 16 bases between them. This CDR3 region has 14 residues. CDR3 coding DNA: TGTGCCAGCAGCCCCCCGTCCAATAGGGAAAAACTGTTTTTT. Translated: CASSPPSNREKLFF.

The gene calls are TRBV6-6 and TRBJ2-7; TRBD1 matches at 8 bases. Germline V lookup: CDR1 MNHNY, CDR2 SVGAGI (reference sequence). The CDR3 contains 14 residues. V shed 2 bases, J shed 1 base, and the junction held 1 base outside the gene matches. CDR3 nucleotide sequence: TGTGCCAGCAGTTACAGGACAGGGTCCTACGAGCAGTACTTC. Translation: CASSYRTGSYEQYF.

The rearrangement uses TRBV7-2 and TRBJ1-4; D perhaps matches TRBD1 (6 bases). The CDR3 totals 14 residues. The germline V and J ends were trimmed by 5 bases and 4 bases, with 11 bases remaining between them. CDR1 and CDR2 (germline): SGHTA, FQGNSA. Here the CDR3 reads CASSGTNYNEKLFF. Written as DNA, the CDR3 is TGTGCCAGCAGCGGGACAAATTATAATGAAAAACTGTTTTTT.

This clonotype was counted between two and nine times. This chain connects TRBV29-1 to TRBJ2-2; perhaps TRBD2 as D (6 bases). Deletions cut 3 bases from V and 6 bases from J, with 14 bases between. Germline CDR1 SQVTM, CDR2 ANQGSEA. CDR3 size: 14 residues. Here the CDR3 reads CSVDSSGGPGELFF. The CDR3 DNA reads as TGCAGCGTTGATAGTAGCGGAGGACCCGGGGAGCTGTTTTTT.

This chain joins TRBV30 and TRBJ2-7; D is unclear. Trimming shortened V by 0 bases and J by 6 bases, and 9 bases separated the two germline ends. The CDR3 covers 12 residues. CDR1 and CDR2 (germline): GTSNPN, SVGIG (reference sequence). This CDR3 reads CAWSVPPFEQYF. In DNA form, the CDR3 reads TGTGCCTGGAGTGTACCCCCCTTCGAGCAGTACTTC.

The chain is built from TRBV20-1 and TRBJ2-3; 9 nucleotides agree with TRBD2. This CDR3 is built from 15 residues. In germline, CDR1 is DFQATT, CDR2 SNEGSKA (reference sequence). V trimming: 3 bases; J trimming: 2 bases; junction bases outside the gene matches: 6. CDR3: CSASGIAGVTDTQYF. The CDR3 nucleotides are TGCAGTGCTAGTGGAATAGCGGGGGTCACAGATACGCAGTATTTT.

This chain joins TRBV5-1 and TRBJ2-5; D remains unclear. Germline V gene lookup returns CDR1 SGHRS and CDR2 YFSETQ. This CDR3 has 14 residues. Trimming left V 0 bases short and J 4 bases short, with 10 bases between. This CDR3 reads CASSLELKLETQYF. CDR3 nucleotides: TGCGCCAGCAGCTTGGAACTTAAACTAGAGACCCAGTACTTC.

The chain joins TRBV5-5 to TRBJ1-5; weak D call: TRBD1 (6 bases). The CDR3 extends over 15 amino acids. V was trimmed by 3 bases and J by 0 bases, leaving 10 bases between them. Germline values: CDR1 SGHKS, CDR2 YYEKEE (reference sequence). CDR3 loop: CASSSTGLSNQPQHF. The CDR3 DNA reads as TGTGCCAGCAGCTCGACAGGACTTAGCAATCAGCCCCAGCATTTT.

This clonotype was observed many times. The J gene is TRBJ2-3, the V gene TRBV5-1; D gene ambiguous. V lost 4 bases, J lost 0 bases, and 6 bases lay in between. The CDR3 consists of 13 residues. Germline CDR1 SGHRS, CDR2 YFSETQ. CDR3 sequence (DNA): TGCGCCAGCAGCCCTGGGAGCACAGATACGCAGTATTTT. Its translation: CASSPGSTDTQYF.

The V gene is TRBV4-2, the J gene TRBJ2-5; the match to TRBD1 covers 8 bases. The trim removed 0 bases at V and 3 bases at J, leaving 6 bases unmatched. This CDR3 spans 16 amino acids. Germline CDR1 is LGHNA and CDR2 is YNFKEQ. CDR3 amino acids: CASSQDNTGGEETQYF. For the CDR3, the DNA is TGTGCCAGCAGCCAAGATAACACAGGGGGTGAAGAGACCCAGTACTTC.

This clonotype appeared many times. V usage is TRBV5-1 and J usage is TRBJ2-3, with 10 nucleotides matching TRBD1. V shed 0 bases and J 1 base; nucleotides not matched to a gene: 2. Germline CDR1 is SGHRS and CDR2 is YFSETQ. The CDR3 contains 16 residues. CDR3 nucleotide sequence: TGCGCCAGCAGCTTGGCGACAGGGGGCGGCACAGATACGCAGTATTTT. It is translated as CASSLATGGGTDTQYF.

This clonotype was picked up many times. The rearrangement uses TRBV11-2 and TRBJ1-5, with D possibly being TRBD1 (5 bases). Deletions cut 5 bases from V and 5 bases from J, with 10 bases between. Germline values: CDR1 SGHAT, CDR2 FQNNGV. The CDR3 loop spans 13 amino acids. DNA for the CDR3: TGTGCCAGCAGCCCCGGGACGGATCAGCCCCAGCATTTT. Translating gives CASSPGTDQPQHF.

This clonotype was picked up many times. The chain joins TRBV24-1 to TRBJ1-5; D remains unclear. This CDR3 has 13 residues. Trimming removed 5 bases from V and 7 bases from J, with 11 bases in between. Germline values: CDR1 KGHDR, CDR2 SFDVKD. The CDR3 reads CATSGSGEQPQHF. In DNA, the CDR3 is TGTGCCACCAGTGGTAGCGGGGAACAGCCCCAGCATTTT.

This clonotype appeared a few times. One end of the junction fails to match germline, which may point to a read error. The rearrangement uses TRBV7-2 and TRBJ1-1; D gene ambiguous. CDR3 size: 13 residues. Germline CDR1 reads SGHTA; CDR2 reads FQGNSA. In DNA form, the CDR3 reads TGTGCCAGCAGCTTAGCGGGTGTGCCTGAAGCGTTCTTT. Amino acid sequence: CASSLAGVPEAFF.

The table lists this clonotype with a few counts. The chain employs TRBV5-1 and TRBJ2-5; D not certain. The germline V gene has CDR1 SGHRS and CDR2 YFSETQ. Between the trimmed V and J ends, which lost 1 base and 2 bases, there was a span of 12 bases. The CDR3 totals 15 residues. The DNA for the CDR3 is TGCGCCAGCAGCTTGTTCGCCCTACAGCAAGAGACCCAGTACTTC. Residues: CASSLFALQQETQYF.

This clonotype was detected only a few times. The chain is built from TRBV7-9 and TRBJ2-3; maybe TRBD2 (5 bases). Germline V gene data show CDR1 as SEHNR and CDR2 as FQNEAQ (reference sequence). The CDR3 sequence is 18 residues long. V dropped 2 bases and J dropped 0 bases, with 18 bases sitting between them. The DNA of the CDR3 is TGTGCCAGCAGCTTACGCCGGGAATCCCTGCCTAGCACAGATACGCAGTATTTT. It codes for CASSLRRESLPSTDTQYF.